This T cell receptor beta chain comes out of a study of shared clonotypes between healthy human individuals (dated by TCRdb to about 2020). In the study overall: A couple of women and a few men aged 18 to 49 years were included in the cohort. For each donor, CD4 naive and CD4 memory were each run on three plates, CD8 naive on two plates, and CD8 memory on one plate. The study deeply sequenced blood TCR repertoires of several healthy adults to estimate repertoire size and the extent of clonotype sharing between individuals. To increase sequencing depth and limit assay-specific biases, TCR repertoire library preparation and sequencing were carried out by different laboratories using diverse techniques. Between about 0.8 and 8.9 billion PBMCs per donor were obtained by leukapheresis.

TCR CDR3 regions were amplified from genomic DNA by multiplex PCR using the deep immunoSEQ assay. Extracted genomic DNA from each cell subset was distributed evenly across all wells of several immunoSEQ 96-well plates, and each plate was treated as a replicate. For sorted subsets, each replicate PCR was loaded with 200 ng genomic DNA, equivalent to some 27,000 T cell genomes. Purified libraries were quantified with a Qubit 3.0 fluorometer, sized on a Bioanalyzer 2100, and re-quantified with the KAPA Library Quantification kit. Each immunoSEQ 96-well plate was sequenced on its own single-read 150-cycle Illumina NextSeq 550 flow cell. Regarding the original processing steps: Because the immunoSEQ output held only junctional sequences and lacked quality scores, the filtering could not match the filtering applied to full-length reads. To assign V/J genes and CDR3, sequences were annotated against IMGT germline references using PyIR, a Python wrapper for IgBLAST v1.9. Reads were filtered out if the reads had weak V/J assignments (E-value above 1e-6), no CDR3, stop codons, out-of-frame junctions, or ambiguous translated residues. V3J clonotypes were defined as sequences sharing the same inferred V gene, J gene, and CDR3 amino acid sequence. Percentage overlap between repertoires was calculated by dividing the number of shared unique clonotypes by the size of the smaller repertoire. Three approaches were used to assess repertoire richness: RTK rarefaction, the Chao1 estimator, and Recon v2.1 estimates of unobserved clonotypes. Generation probabilities for all TCRbeta clonotypes obtained by the gDNA method from several donors were computed using OLGA. In TCRdb, the immuneACCESS table is reduced to in-frame sequences with V and J assigned. These tables do not hold every clone; where another copy was compared, an unresolved V gene accounts for under half, and the others remain unexplained. The DNA gave D and trimming, while V, J and clone size come from that table. The sample contains 400,000 to 600,000 clones, roughly 95% of them found a single time. In total, the top ten clones hold 0.055% to 0.075% of the sample.

The donors were healthy, HIV-negative adults with no recently reported acute infections or vaccinations. All donors were Caucasian adults living in Nashville, Tennessee, USA. CD4+ T cells were enriched by magnetic negative selection; naive cells were then positively selected on CD45RA, and the negative fraction formed the memory subset. Blood was collected by leukapheresis, and PBMCs were isolated by Ficoll-Histopaque density gradient centrifugation and then cryopreserved in liquid nitrogen vapor phase. Analytical flow cytometry was used to check the purity and quantity of every magnetically sorted T cell population. From each sorted fraction, genomic DNA was isolated and quantified by UV absorbance on a Nanodrop 2000c. The study at large found these results: Across a few donors, 4.5% to 6.5% of naive CD4, roughly 3.4% of naive CD8, around 2.1% of memory CD4, and approximately 0.4% of memory CD8 clonotypes were shared. The small number of donors limited the genetic and exposure-history diversity represented. Clonotypes shared by all four sorted-subset donors showed higher generation probabilities than non-shared clonotypes. Sampling was limited to blood, and TCR repertoires in tissue likely differ from TCR repertoires in blood. Rarefaction of sorted-subset datasets indicated incomplete sequencing despite the large sequencing depth. Estimated clonotype richness was generally larger for naive than for memory subsets. Based on pairwise subsampling, the degree of clonotype sharing among donors was expected to be affected by sequencing depth.

To note about this clone: The specificity of this receptor is unknown. Nothing much larger sits one base from this clone, and base qualities are not available.

From its cysteine to its phenylalanine, the CDR3 spans 18 amino acids. Just the 54-base CDR3 DNA is kept, in frame starting at base 1. V sheds 0 bases and J sheds 2 bases, leaving 17 bases between their ends. Based on the germline V gene (reference sequence), the CDR1 and CDR2 sequences are SGHNT and YYREEE. The receptor was derived from a woman aged 25 to 45 in good health. The rearranged chain carries TRBV5-4 and TRBJ2-2, and perhaps TRBD1 as D gene, on 6 matching bases. Sequences were obtained from naive CD4+ T cells sorted from blood. Read against the paper, the sample's cell subset or site label means: CD45RA+ positively selected. CDR3 region: CASSLAGGWGQNTGELFF. In nucleotides, the sequence is TGTGCCAGCAGCTTGGCCGGTGGGTGGGGACAAAACACCGGGGAGCTGTTTTTT.